Presented here are 17 T cell receptor beta chains from one specimen sequenced in a study of T cell responses to AZD1222 COVID-19 vaccine. Data came from immunoSEQ multiplex PCR; TCRdb stores just in-frame clones and leaves some out. Here the sample spans more than 95,000 clones, 85% to 90% being singletons. Sequencing used peripheral blood, obtained on day 0 of AZD1222 vaccination. These receptors originate from an adult in good health.

This chain's CDR3 is CASSELAPRDTIYF. The DNA for the CDR3 is TGTGCCAGCAGTGAATTAGCCCCCAGGGACACCATATATTTT. The chain combines TRBV25-1 with TRBJ1-3; maybe TRBD1 (5 bases). Germline V lookup: CDR1 MGHDK, CDR2 SYGVNS. Deletions cut 1 base from V and 8 bases from J, with 12 bases between. There are 14 residues in the CDR3.

The chain employs TRBV7-9 and TRBJ2-4; the D gene could be TRBD1 or TRBD2 (7 bases each). Per germline, CDR1 SEHNR and CDR2 FQNEAQ (reference sequence). V gave up 5 bases and J gave up 8 bases, with 19 bases separating them. This CDR3 region has 15 residues. CDR3 region: CASSAQQGRGDIQYF. The CDR3 DNA reads TGTGCCAGCAGCGCCCAACAGGGGAGGGGAGACATTCAGTACTTC.

The chain joins TRBV19 to TRBJ2-2; 10 bases agree with TRBD2. CDR1 LNHDA and CDR2 SQIVND come from the germline V gene (reference sequence). The CDR3 has 19 residues. Trimming took 7 bases from V and 8 from J; bases not matched to a gene: 22. Written as DNA, the CDR3 is TGTGCCAGTACCCACCGCCCCGGGAGTCTAGCGGGAGCAACAGGGGAGCTGTTTTTT. Encoded protein: CASTHRPGSLAGATGELFF. The full variable domain, its missing parts supplied by reference TRBV19 and TRBJ2-2, is DGGITQSPKYLFRKEGQNVTLSCEQNLNHDAMYWYRQDPGQGLRLIYYSQIVNDFQKGDIAEGYSVSREKKESFPLTVTSAQKNPTAFYLCASTHRPGSLAGATGELFFGEGSRLTVL.

The V gene is TRBV6-1, the J gene TRBJ1-6; 9 bases match TRBD1. This CDR3 spans 18 amino acids. The V gene's germline CDR1 is MNHNS and CDR2 SASEGT. The ends lost 3 bases at V and 7 bases at J; junction bases unmatched: 13. The CDR3 DNA reads as TGTGCCAGCAGTGATTATGGGACAGGGAGTATTATGAATTCACCCCTCCACTTT. Its protein is CASSDYGTGSIMNSPLHF.

This chain uses TRBV3-1 (or the pseudogene TRBV3-2) with TRBJ1-1; 7 bases line up with TRBD1. The CDR3 contains 15 residues. Germline assignment: CDR1 LGHDT and CDR2 YNNKEL (reference sequence). J was trimmed by 2 bases and V by 4 bases; bases with no gene match: 7. CDR3 loop: CASSPRQGGNTEAFF. The CDR3 bases are TGTGCCAGCAGCCCTCGACAGGGAGGTAACACTGAAGCTTTCTTT.

This clone was seen more than once but under ten times. The chain joins TRBV9 to TRBJ2-7; 9 bases fit TRBD1. Germline assignment: CDR1 SGDLS and CDR2 YYNGEE. CDR3 length equals 14 residues. Losses at the gene ends were 3 bases for V and 5 bases for J; bases not matched to a gene: 6. CDR3 loop: CASSGTGDIDEQYF. In DNA form, the CDR3 reads TGTGCCAGCAGCGGGACAGGGGATATCGACGAGCAGTACTTC.

This clone was found a few times. This sequence joins TRBV9 and TRBJ1-2; unclear D gene. V shed 3 bases and J shed 0 bases, with 12 bases lying between them. The germline V gene encodes CDR1 SGDLS and CDR2 YYNGEE. This CDR3 is 15 amino acids long. CDR3 in DNA: TGTGCCAGCAGCGGACGAGACAATACTAACTATGGCTACACCTTC. Protein: CASSGRDNTNYGYTF.

CDR3: CASSSYSGEAHNEQFF. As DNA, the CDR3 is TGTGCCAGCAGCTCCTATAGCGGGGAGGCTCACAATGAGCAGTTCTTC. The rearrangement uses TRBV7-9 and TRBJ2-1, with 8 bases fitting TRBD2. This CDR3 is built from 16 residues. V dropped 4 bases and J dropped 5; count of bases not matched to a gene: 10. Germline V gene data show CDR1 as SEHNR and CDR2 as FQNEAQ (reference sequence).

The chain links TRBV7-8 to TRBJ1-2, with D possibly being TRBD1 (6 bases). Trimming removed 5 bases from V and 5 bases from J, with 12 bases in between. There are 13 residues in the CDR3. The V gene's germline CDR1 is SGHVS and CDR2 FQNEAQ. CDR3 residues: CASSPNRDYGYTF. The CDR3 coding sequence is TGTGCCAGCAGCCCGAACAGGGATTATGGCTACACCTTC.

The gene calls are TRBV7-2 and TRBJ2-4; 8 nucleotides match TRBD2. Looked up from germline, CDR1 is SGHTA and CDR2 is FQGNSA. The CDR3 loop spans 13 amino acids. The J segment lost 6 bases and the V segment lost 4 bases, leaving 2 bases of the junction unmatched. The CDR3 DNA is TGTGCCAGCAGCTCCGGGGGGGGAAACATTCAGTACTTC. Translated: CASSSGGGNIQYF.

The chain carries TRBV3-1 (or the pseudogene TRBV3-2) and TRBJ1-5; D is unclear. Trimming stripped 0 bases from V and 4 bases from J, with 10 bases between. The CDR3 length is 15 residues. CDR1 LGHDT and CDR2 YNNKEL come from the germline V gene (reference sequence). In nucleotides, the CDR3 is TGTGCCAGCAGCCAAGATCCTACGGGTAATCAGCCCCAGCATTTT. Translation gives CASSQDPTGNQPQHF.

The chain links TRBV9 to TRBJ1-2; D remains unclear. Per germline, CDR1 SGDLS and CDR2 YYNGEE. This CDR3 region has 12 residues. Trimming took 7 bases from V and 1 from J, leaving 8 bases between them. The CDR3 loop is CASGGYNYGYTF. CDR3 bases: TGTGCCAGCGGCGGATATAACTATGGCTACACCTTC.

With regard to this clone: This sample includes further DNA sequences coding for the same CDR3. V is TRBV5-1 and J is TRBJ2-6; no reliable D call. Trimming pared 0 bases from V and 1 base from J, leaving 5 bases between. Germline V CDR1 and CDR2: SGHRS, YFSETQ. The CDR3 extends over 15 amino acids. The CDR3 loop reads CASSLVPSGANVLTF. CDR3 nucleotides: TGCGCCAGCAGCTTGGTACCATCTGGGGCCAACGTCCTGACTTTC.

The chain uses TRBV4-3 and TRBJ1-3, with unresolved D. Germline V gene lookup returns CDR1 LGHNA and CDR2 YSLEER. Trimming stripped 3 bases from V and 4 bases from J, with 13 bases between. This CDR3 spans 15 amino acids. Here the CDR3 DNA reads TGCGCCAGCAGCCAGCTTAGGGCTATAGGAAACACCATATATTTT. Residues: CASSQLRAIGNTIYF.

V usage is TRBV28 and J usage is TRBJ1-3; D remains unclear. V gave up 6 bases and J gave up 0 bases, with 15 bases separating them. Germline CDR1 reads MDHEN; CDR2 reads SYDVKM. The CDR3 sequence is 16 residues long. CDR3 DNA sequence: TGTGCCAGCAGGCGGAGTGGCCGCCCCTCTGGAAACACCATATATTTT. This translates into CASRRSGRPSGNTIYF.

In the case of this clone: Other DNA sequences in this specimen translate into the identical CDR3. CDR3 sequence reads: CASSYSGGRYGYTF. The DNA for the CDR3 is TGTGCCAGCAGTTATTCAGGGGGCCGCTATGGCTACACCTTC. V gene TRBV6-5 combines with J gene TRBJ1-2, with 8 bases identical to TRBD1. V dropped 3 bases and J dropped 4; count of bases not matched to a gene: 4. There are 14 residues in the CDR3. From germline, CDR1 is MNHEY and CDR2 SVGAGI.

The chain joins TRBV6-6 to TRBJ2-7; D might be TRBD2 (6 bases). The CDR3 loop spans 14 amino acids. Trimming shortened V by 2 bases and J by 0 bases, and 8 bases separated the two germline ends. Per germline, CDR1 MNHNY and CDR2 SVGAGI (reference sequence). For the CDR3, the DNA is TGTGCCAGCAGTTACCGGGAGAGCTCCTACGAGCAGTACTTC. This codes for CASSYRESSYEQYF.